These 22 T cell receptor beta chains came from one sample sequenced in a study of untreated major depressive disorder. Study results and limitations: CD4+ T cells from depressed patients used TRBV05-01 (Vbeta 5.1) more often than controls.

No antigen has been identified for these receptors. The data were produced by immunoSEQ multiplex PCR, yet TCRdb's version contains in-frame clones alone and is incomplete. The sample has approximately 13,000 clones, under 95% seen once; the top ten hold more than 1.5%. Input material: CD4+ T cells from PBMCs. All receptors derive from a woman aged 30 to 39 with major depressive disorder.

The chain links TRBV27 to TRBJ2-1; no clear D gene. Germline-derived CDR1 and CDR2 are MNHEY and SMNVEV (reference sequence). V shed 6 bases and J shed 0 bases, with 12 bases lying between them. The CDR3 spans 15 residues. The CDR3, as DNA: TGTGCCAGCAGGCCCGGGCGGAGCTCCTACAATGAGCAGTTCTTC. Its protein product is CASRPGRSSYNEQFF.

The chain carries TRBV25-1 and TRBJ2-2; 7 nucleotides line up with TRBD1. Germline V lookup: CDR1 MGHDK, CDR2 SYGVNS. Trimming removed 7 bases from V and 1 base from J; junction bases left unmatched: 3. CDR3 length: 14 residues. CDR3: CASMNRGNTGELFF. DNA of the CDR3: TGTGCCAGCATGAACAGGGGGAACACCGGGGAGCTGTTTTTT.

This clone was recorded once. V is TRBV14 and J is TRBJ2-1, with D possibly TRBD1 on 7 matching bases. The V gene's germline CDR1 is SGHDN and CDR2 FVKESK. V lost 4 bases and J lost 10, with 17 bases in between. The CDR3 consists of 14 residues. The CDR3, as DNA: TGTGCCAGCAGCCCTTTCAGGGGGGAACTAGAGCAGTTCTTC. Amino acids: CASSPFRGELEQFF.

This clone was seen more than once but under ten times. The CDR3: CASSFLRQHSTDTQYF. In DNA, the CDR3 is TGCGCCAGCAGCTTTCTCCGTCAGCATAGCACAGATACGCAGTATTTT. The chain employs TRBV5-1 and TRBJ2-3; D is ambiguous. The germline V and J ends were trimmed by 2 bases and 0 bases, with 13 bases remaining between them. Germline loops: CDR1 SGHRS, CDR2 YFSETQ. This CDR3 has 16 amino acids.

This chain links TRBV19 with TRBJ1-2; 12 nucleotides line up with TRBD1. Per the germline V gene, CDR1 is LNHDA and CDR2 is SQIVND (reference sequence). V lost 8 bases and J lost 8; bases outside the gene matches: 9. The length of the CDR3 is 14 residues. CDR3: CASAGTGGLRGYTF. The CDR3 DNA follows: TGTGCCAGTGCCGGGACAGGGGGCTTGAGGGGCTACACCTTC. The whole variable domain, filled in from reference TRBV19 and TRBJ1-2, reads DGGITQSPKYLFRKEGQNVTLSCEQNLNHDAMYWYRQDPGQGLRLIYYSQIVNDFQKGDIAEGYSVSREKKESFPLTVTSAQKNPTAFYLCASAGTGGLRGYTFGSGTRLTVV.

The J gene is TRBJ2-7, the V gene TRBV6-6, with 8 nucleotides matching TRBD2. Trimming removed 4 bases from V and 2 bases from J; junction bases left unmatched: 7. The CDR3 spans 15 residues. The germline V gene has CDR1 MNHNY and CDR2 SVGAGI (reference sequence). As DNA, the CDR3 is TGTGCCAGCAGTTCCCCAGGAGCGGGAGCCTACGAGCAGTACTTC. Translated, it gives CASSSPGAGAYEQYF.

A single count supports this clone. The V call is TRBV6-5, the J call TRBJ2-1, with TRBD2 matching over 7 bases. CDR3 length: 13 residues. Trimming removed 5 bases from V and 8 bases from J; junction bases left unmatched: 6. The germline CDR1 and CDR2 sequences are MNHEY and SVGAGI. In DNA, the CDR3 is TGTGCCAGCAGTCCCCGTGGGGGGGATGAGCAGTTCTTC. Translating gives CASSPRGGDEQFF.

The V and J genes are TRBV5-6 and TRBJ2-1, with TRBD1 matching over 8 bases. The length of the CDR3 is 15 residues. V lost 2 bases to trimming and J lost 2 bases; unmatched junction nucleotides: 3. Looked up from germline, CDR1 is SGHDT and CDR2 is YYEEEE. Here the CDR3 DNA reads TGTGCCAGCAGCTTTTGGACAGGGACCTACAATGAGCAGTTCTTC. The encoded protein is CASSFWTGTYNEQFF.

The gene calls are TRBV4-1 and TRBJ1-3; unclear D gene. This CDR3 comprises 15 residues. CDR1 and CDR2 (germline): MGHRA, YSYEKL. Trimming took 0 bases from V and 0 from J, leaving 6 bases between them. CDR3 coding DNA: TGCGCCAGCAGCCAAGAATCCGTCTCTGGAAACACCATATATTTT. Translating it yields CASSQESVSGNTIYF.

The chain uses TRBV6-6 and TRBJ2-2; 9 nucleotides agree with TRBD2. Trimming cost V 6 bases and J 5 bases; bases outside gene matches: 4. The V gene's germline CDR1 is MNHNY and CDR2 SVGAGI (reference sequence). CDR3 size: 14 residues. CDR3 DNA sequence: TGTGCCAGCAGCGGGACTAGCAAGACCGGGGAGCTGTTTTTT. Protein: CASSGTSKTGELFF.

The rearrangement links TRBV5-1 to TRBJ2-5; D possibly matches TRBD1 or TRBD2 (6 bases each). Germline lookup yields CDR1 SGHRS and CDR2 YFSETQ. V was cut by 4 bases and J by 6 bases, with 19 bases left in between. CDR3 length: 15 amino acids. The CDR3 sequence is CASSPQGGLEQTQYF. CDR3 in DNA: TGCGCCAGCAGCCCACAAGGGGGGCTGGAACAGACCCAGTACTTC.

This clone has a handful of counts. This chain uses TRBV21-1 with TRBJ1-5. TRBV21-1 is described as a pseudogene. This CDR3 region has 12 residues. CDR3 DNA sequence: TGTGCCAGCAGCACGAGCAATCAGCCCCAGCATTTT. Its translation: CASSTSNQPQHF.

The chain carries TRBV5-1 and TRBJ2-7; 11 positions agree with TRBD1. The germline V gene encodes CDR1 SGHRS and CDR2 YFSETQ. J gave up 3 bases and V 5 bases, and 7 bases lay outside the gene matches. The CDR3 is 15 residues long. The CDR3 loop reads CASSPTGTGGYEQYF. Here the CDR3 DNA reads TGCGCCAGCAGTCCAACCGGGACAGGGGGCTACGAGCAGTACTTC.

The chain has TRBV5-6 and TRBJ1-1; D is ambiguous. The CDR3 consists of 14 residues. Germline V gene data show CDR1 as SGHDT and CDR2 as YYEEEE. V was shortened by 0 bases and J by 1 base, with 7 bases between the two germline ends. CDR3 DNA: TGTGCCAGCAGCTTGGTACAGAGGAACACTGAAGCTTTCTTT. Translated, it gives CASSLVQRNTEAFF.

This rearrangement joins TRBV11-2 to TRBJ2-7; TRBD1 agrees at 7 bases. The V segment lost 6 bases and the J segment 2 bases; nucleotides outside the gene matches: 10. CDR3 length: 15 residues. Per germline, CDR1 SGHAT and CDR2 FQNNGV. The CDR3 is CASSSMPGQPYEQYF. The CDR3 coding sequence is TGTGCCAGCAGTTCGATGCCGGGACAGCCCTACGAGCAGTACTTC.

The J gene is TRBJ1-2, the V gene TRBV2, with 7 positions matching TRBD1. V trimming: 10 bases; J trimming: 4 bases; junction bases outside the gene matches: 24. The CDR3 is 18 residues long. Germline V gene lookup returns CDR1 SNHLY and CDR2 FYNNEI. The CDR3 is CATLDRPFSLIARYGYTF. The CDR3 DNA reads as TGTGCCACACTGGACAGGCCGTTTTCCCTAATTGCCCGCTATGGCTACACCTTC.

The chain employs TRBV2 and TRBJ2-1, with 14 nucleotides matching TRBD2. Losses at the gene ends were 0 bases for V and 7 bases for J; bases not matched to a gene: 5. The CDR3 consists of 17 residues. Per germline, CDR1 SNHLY and CDR2 FYNNEI. CDR3: CASSEAKGLAGVNEQFF. In DNA, the CDR3 is TGTGCCAGCAGTGAAGCCAAGGGACTAGCGGGAGTAAATGAGCAGTTCTTC.

The chain combines TRBV4-2 with TRBJ1-1, with D maybe TRBD1 (5 bases). Trimming took off 0 bases at V and 1 base at J, with 6 bases between the two ends. The CDR3 loop spans 14 amino acids. The germline gives CDR1 LGHNA, CDR2 YNFKEQ. In nucleotides, the CDR3 is TGTGCCAGCAGCCAAGATAGGGGGAACACTGAAGCTTTCTTT. Amino acids: CASSQDRGNTEAFF.

The chain combines TRBV5-1 with TRBJ2-3; tentatively, D is TRBD2 (5 bases). CDR1 and CDR2 (germline): SGHRS, YFSETQ. The length of the CDR3 is 15 residues. The V end lost 6 bases, the J end lost 2 bases, and 16 bases lay between the germline ends. The CDR3 sequence: CASTPLRVSTDTQYF. As DNA, the CDR3 is TGCGCCAGCACGCCTTTGAGGGTATCCACAGATACGCAGTATTTT.

The V gene is TRBV15, the J gene TRBJ2-3; TRBD1 might be the D (6 bases). V lost 1 base and J 4 bases, leaving 9 bases between the germline ends. The germline CDR1 and CDR2 sequences are LNHNV and YYDKDF (reference sequence). This CDR3 comprises 14 residues. The CDR3 spells CATSRGTVSDTQYF. The CDR3 region has the DNA TGTGCCACCAGCAGAGGGACAGTATCAGATACGCAGTATTTT.

The chain joins TRBV5-4 to TRBJ2-7, with 8 bases identical to TRBD2. J lost 0 bases, V lost 0 bases, and 17 bases had no gene match. Germline assignment: CDR1 SGHNT and CDR2 YYREEE (reference sequence). This CDR3 has 20 amino acids. The CDR3 here is CASSLVSGGLGLVSSYEQYF. Written as DNA, the CDR3 is TGTGCCAGCAGCTTGGTCTCCGGGGGACTAGGCCTAGTGAGCTCCTACGAGCAGTACTTC.

The V call is TRBV7-6, the J call TRBJ2-7; a possible D gene is TRBD1 (6 bases). There are 15 residues in the CDR3. Trimming pared 5 bases from V and 5 bases from J, leaving 19 bases between. CDR1 is SGHVS and CDR2 is FNYEAQ in the germline V gene. The CDR3 DNA sequence: TGTGCCAGCAGCGTTAATCAGGGGCCGGAGAACGAGCAGTACTTC. Amino acid sequence: CASSVNQGPENEQYF. The complete variable domain, with remaining parts taken from reference TRBV7-6 and TRBJ2-7, reads GAGVSQSPRYKVTKRGQDVALRCDPISGHVSLYWYRQALGQGPEFLTYFNYEAQQDKSGLPNDRFSAERPEGSISTLTIQRTEQRDSAMYRCASSVNQGPENEQYFGPGTRLTVT.